This T cell receptor beta chain is from a study of T cells in Graves' hyperthyroidism and ophthalmopathy. Amplification of TCR beta CDR3 regions used RNA as the template. When the TCR CDR3 underwent first-round RT-PCR, the HTBI primer set was used. TCRdb re-called the multiplex PCR reads with MiXCR, one entry per CDR3 protein. Among about 680,000 distinct CDR3 sequences listed, over 35% were seen once. Stable Graves' hyperthyroidism denoted no ophthalmopathy progression over 18 months. Participants, patients aged 18 to 65, had newly diagnosed hyperthyroidism with a duration under 2 months. Patients were excluded for uncontrolled infection, other autoimmune disease, pregnancy or lactation. This clonotype has ten or more counts. What it binds is not known. The CDR3 is 15 residues long. Germline V gene lookup returns CDR1 SNHLY and CDR2 FYNNEI. The V end lost 6 bases, the J end lost 1 base, and 13 bases lay between the germline ends.

Study-level points and caveats: Appearing also in blood were most of the thyroid clonotypes expanded above 0.001.

Sequenced input: blood. The receptor was isolated from a middle-aged woman with Graves' hyperthyroidism. J is TRBJ1-5 and V is TRBV2; perhaps TRBD1 as D (5 bases). The CDR3 region is CASRQQVSSNQPQHF. The DNA for the CDR3 is TGTGCCAGCAGACAACAGGTATCCAGCAATCAGCCCCAGCATTTT.